This TCR beta chain was sequenced for a study of cytomegalovirus exposure and HLA in healthy donors (TCRdb year 2017). About the full investigation: An earlier analysis of several hundred of the donors reported approximately 290 Gb of sequence data and 117 million unique TCR beta sequences from roughly 180 million T cells. Donor age, sex, ethnicity and CMV serostatus were compiled alongside the repertoire data. The study was designed to test whether signatures of past pathogen exposure could be identified by cataloging public T cell receptors. The later analysis used no new phenotypic data to find candidate immune exposures, relying instead on TCR beta sequences and their occurrence across donors. HLA typing included class I and class II loci at four-digit resolution. To decide whether each TCR beta V gene segment behaved as functional or pseudogenic, an earlier analysis of some 570 of the donors relied on high-throughput TCR beta sequencing. An early release that covered about 600 HLA-typed donors contained about 300 gigabases of sequencing data and tens of millions of unique TCR sequences. The study used immunosequencing to profile the T cell repertoires of approximately 690 subjects and linked those repertoires to cytomegalovirus serostatus. On average, 235,054 unique TCR beta nucleotide sequences were sequenced per donor among 350 to 400 genotyped donors of the cohort, with roughly 18% of those sequences being non-productive. Because of strong linkage in the cohort, four to six DR-DQ haplotypes were treated as single units for association and clustering. A later genetic analysis took genome-wide SNP genotypes for about 55% of the roughly 670 donors and used that subset as a discovery cohort. The number of typed donors differed by locus: about 620-640 for A, B, C, DRB1 and DQB1; 500 to 550 for DQA1; roughly 600 for DPA1; and 450 to 480 for DPB1. In a later analysis, previously published TCR beta repertoires from hundreds of donors were re-analyzed and high-resolution HLA genotyping was added so that TCR occurrence patterns could be studied. To predict cytomegalovirus infection status, the study brought together high-throughput TCR immunosequencing, statistical association of individual TCRs with disease status, and machine learning. Of the roughly 390 genotyped donors, approximately 80% were placed in the genetic ancestry cluster associated with self-reported Caucasian donors. In addition to the first cohort of 650 to 800 subjects, a separate validation cohort of under 150 different subjects was used. All discovery cohort repertoires had been generated on a single sequencing platform.

General study outcomes and caveats: In a later analysis, 16,951 TCR beta sequences were associated with specific HLA alleles at a false discovery rate of 0.05. HLA typing was unavailable for some donors at each locus, so association tests used only the typed subset. The classifier was reported to diagnose cytomegalovirus status with high specificity and sensitivity in both the original cohort and the validation cohort. Compared with the roughly 670-donor mean, donors in an Asian-associated ancestry cluster had fewer N-insertions in productive TCRs, according to a later genetic analysis. A total of 164 TCR beta chains were listed by the study as associated with cytomegalovirus. Correlated functional status among segregating V segments might be attributable to linkage disequilibrium, but an unknown experimental factor could not be ruled out. It was suggested by the authors that the approach could potentially be generalized to other disease states and immunological phenotypes. When HLA alleles, especially DR and DQ, strongly co-occurred, TCR associations were difficult to assign to individual alleles. While some public TCRs were present in many individuals, most TCR sequences turned up only very rarely across donors. About 15 rarely observed V segments, including chromosome 9 orphons, were excluded from the earlier analysis of 550 to 700 of the donors because counts were too low. This cohort had only TCR beta chains sequenced, and the lack of alpha or paired-chain data limited which features could be detected. Some IMGT-functional V segments, including TRBV6-2 and TRBV6-3, could not be distinguished by the 87-base-pair reads and were therefore excluded. Broadly in line with IMGT annotations, most TCR beta V segments showed up in productive rearrangements about 87% or about 30% of the time in an earlier analysis of several hundred of the donors. In a later analysis, the rate of TCR association differed among HLA loci, with DRB1 alleles having the most associated TCRs and HLA-C alleles having the fewest. In a later analysis, HLA-associated TCR beta chains showed more clonal expansion and lower generation probabilities than non-associated chains that were equally common. V-gene and J-gene trimming of TCR beta chains was associated with a missense DCLRE1C variant in a later genetic analysis, and the association was replicated in an independent cohort. For the cohort, immune exposure information was limited to CMV serostatus. A further reported finding was that TCR beta sequences accurately predicted the HLA-A and HLA-B alleles for most subjects in the first cohort. The presence/absence analyses assumed that sequencing depth was roughly uniform across donors, and that assumption may not be true. According to a later analysis, most CMV-associated TCR beta chains appeared to be HLA-restricted, and the HLA associations seemed to be driven largely by CMV exposure. According to a later analysis, parvovirus B19, influenza, CMV and Epstein-Barr virus appeared linked to several top co-occurrence clusters. In vitro tests confirmed that three of the cytomegalovirus-associated TCR beta chains recognize cytomegalovirus antigens. A group of highly shared sequence variants was considered likely to be a technical artifact of the sequencing pipeline.

Including cysteine and phenylalanine, the CDR3 has 13 amino acids. Only the CDR3 portion is preserved as DNA: 39 bases, with reading frame beginning at the first base. The germline V gene gives CDR1 as MGHRA and CDR2 as YSYEKL. Germline trimming: 1 base from V, 11 bases from J; junction bases outside gene matches: 3. Concerning this clone: Its antigen is currently not known. The record has no base qualities; no much larger clone is one base away.

In total, roughly 670 healthy bone marrow donors made up the cohort. Cohort members were all nominally healthy when sampled, although unrecorded immune exposures were likely present. The donor tested CMV seronegative, placing the donor among the 352 seronegative members of the cohort. Each donor provided a peripheral blood sample, and peripheral blood mononuclear cells were used for TCR beta sequencing. Genomic DNA was extracted from the blood cell samples with the Qiagen DNeasy Blood Extraction Kit. The library was built by means of the immunoSEQ multiplex PCR assay. The multiplex PCR relied on a mix of 60 forward primers for TCR Vbeta segments and 13 reverse primers for TCR Jbeta segments. A multiplex PCR assay on genomic DNA amplified the CDR3 region of rearranged TCR beta genes. The amplified TCR beta libraries were sequenced on the Illumina HiSeq System as 87-base-pair reads. On the study's bioinformatics: Across the 700 or so repertoires, a later analysis counted around 80 million unique TCR beta chains, 9.5 million to 13 million of which were shared by at least two donors. A nearest-neighbor algorithm error-corrected the raw reads and collapsed the reads into unique sequences, merging closely related sequences to remove PCR and sequencing errors. To assign V, D and J gene segments, CDR3 sequences were aligned to IMGT reference sequences. For a sequence to be retained, a match of at least six nucleotides to both a V gene segment and a J gene segment was required. Rearrangements were classified as productive when the CDR3 lacked stop codons and remained in frame with V and J, and all other rearrangements were classified as non-productive. CDR3 was defined by IMGT convention, running from the second conserved V-encoded cysteine to the conserved J-encoded phenylalanine. In an earlier analysis of approximately 500 of the donors, sequences lacking an unambiguous match to a single V gene segment were excluded. An earlier analysis of 550 to 650 of the donors classified V segments as functional when productive rearrangements were above 56.7% and as segregating when the standard deviation between donors was above 5%. A statistical classification framework was built to diagnose cytomegalovirus status from the catalog of TCR beta chain sequences. In a later analysis, TCR nucleotide sequences were compared against IMGT/GENE-DB human TR gene sequences so that V and J genes could be assigned. In a later analysis, CDR3 sequences and most-parsimonious VDJ recombination scenarios were assigned using the TCRdist pipeline. In a later analysis, every TCR beta chain was defined by the combination of its CDR3 amino acid sequence and its V-gene family, and reads without a unique V-gene family were dropped. In a later analysis, 450 to 600 highly shared, low-generation-probability nucleotide sequences were removed to address suspected cross-contamination and a sequencing artifact. In a later analysis, a clonal expansion index for each public chain was calculated from normalized within-repertoire ranks of inferred template counts. In a later analysis, generation probabilities were computed with a VDJ recombination model fitted to out-of-frame rearrangements, and the resulting probabilities were checked against IGoR. In a later analysis, hypergeometric tests were used to score TCR-TCR, TCR-HLA and TCR-CMV co-occurrence, with a repertoire-size bias correction applied to TCR pairs. In a later analysis, false discovery rates were estimated by permuting HLA or CMV assignments 20 times. A later analysis grouped co-occurring TCRs with DBSCAN, adding TCRdist sequence similarity when clustering within HLA-allele-positive subsets. Co-occurrence clustering excluded repertoires with fewer than 30,000 or more than 120,000 public chains, plus five with anomalous nucleotide sharing. TCRdb mirrors the immuneACCESS table, restricted to in-frame sequences. Some clones are absent from its copies; in checked studies, under half trace to an unresolved V gene, and the reason for the others is unknown. D and trimming come from the DNA, and the V and J calls and clone size come from that table. The sample table shows 95,000 to 100,000 clones, and around 67% are seen once. The top ten hold 1.8% of the sample.

The sequence links TRBV4-1 to TRBJ2-7, with TRBD2 identical over 12 junction bases. The sequence derives from a male donor in good health and CMV-seronegative. Sequencing used PBMCs. The CDR3 reads CASSQVLAGGKYF. The nucleotide sequence reads TGCGCCAGCAGCCAAGTACTAGCGGGAGGAAAGTACTTC.